Listed here are 25 T cell receptor beta chains from one sample, sequenced in a study of blood T cell repertoires in COVID-19. Only in-frame clones appear in the TCRdb table, and some are missing; sequencing was by immunoSEQ multiplex PCR. The table has tens of thousands of clones, 82% seen once. The sequencing input was peripheral blood. The receptors were gathered from a man aged 45-65 years with active or convalescent COVID-19.

This clone showed up just once. The genes are TRBV19 and TRBJ1-5; no clear D. The CDR3 loop spans 15 amino acids. Trimming removed 1 base at V and 5 bases at J, with 12 bases between. Germline V CDR1 and CDR2: LNHDA, SQIVND (reference sequence). DNA of the CDR3: TGTGCCAGTAGTATAGGGGCAGGTCGTTATCAGCCCCAGCATTTT. Protein product: CASSIGAGRYQPQHF.

In this sample, this clone turned up a few times. The V call is TRBV6-5, the J call TRBJ2-2, with 11 bases fitting TRBD1. Germline V gene sequence: CDR1 MNHEY, CDR2 SVGAGI. This CDR3 comprises 14 residues. V shed 4 bases and J 7 bases; nucleotides not matched to a gene: 2. The CDR3: CASSSGQGDGELFF. As DNA, the CDR3 is TGTGCCAGCAGTTCGGGACAGGGGGACGGGGAGCTGTTTTTT.

The chain has TRBV10-1 and TRBJ2-5; 10 bases are shared with TRBD1. This CDR3 has 15 amino acids. Germline values: CDR1 WNHNN, CDR2 SYGVQD (reference sequence). Germline trimming cut 3 bases from V and 4 bases from J; bases unmatched to any gene: 5. The CDR3 spells CASSDGGQGRETQYF. The CDR3 region has the DNA TGCGCCAGCAGTGATGGGGGACAGGGGCGAGAGACCCAGTACTTC.

The chain is built from TRBV7-2 and TRBJ2-7; no clear D gene. The CDR3 has 13 residues. Trimming shortened V by 2 bases and J by 6 bases, and 11 bases separated the two germline ends. Germline CDR1 is SGHTA and CDR2 is FQGNSA. The CDR3 region has the DNA TGTGCCAGCAGCTTAAACTTGAGAGTCGAGCAGTACTTC. It codes for CASSLNLRVEQYF.

The rearrangement links TRBV4-1 to TRBJ1-2; D uncertain. CDR3 size: 11 residues. Deletions cut 6 bases from V and 2 bases from J, with 4 bases between. Germline CDR1 and CDR2: MGHRA and YSYEKL. In DNA form, the CDR3 reads TGCGCCAGCAGACAGAACTATGGCTACACCTTC. Residues: CASRQNYGYTF.

The genes are TRBV13 and TRBJ1-5; D possibly corresponds to TRBD1 (5 bases). V lost 0 bases and J lost 2, with 8 bases in between. Germline V lookup: CDR1 PRHDT, CDR2 FYEKMQ (reference sequence). The CDR3 runs 15 residues. CDR3 amino acids: CASSLGGGGNQPQHF. CDR3 coding DNA: TGTGCCAGCAGCTTAGGCGGGGGTGGCAATCAGCCCCAGCATTTT.

This clone appeared a single time. The chain joins TRBV10-3 to TRBJ1-6, with D perhaps TRBD1 (5 bases). The CDR3 sequence is 15 residues long. Trimming cost V 2 bases and J 7 bases, with 12 bases left between them. Germline V CDR1 and CDR2: ENHRY, SYGVKD. CDR3 residues: CAISEGGMLNSPLHF. Here the CDR3 DNA reads TGTGCCATCAGTGAGGGGGGGATGTTAAATTCACCCCTCCACTTT.

In its sample, this clone was seen a few times. The J gene is TRBJ1-6, the V gene TRBV2; tentatively, D is TRBD1 (6 bases). The germline V gene encodes CDR1 SNHLY and CDR2 FYNNEI. V was pared by 6 bases and J by 7 bases, with 10 bases between. This CDR3 comprises 13 residues. The CDR3 region is CASSLQGNSPLHF. The CDR3 DNA follows: TGTGCCAGCAGCCTACAGGGAAATTCACCCCTCCACTTT.

This clone was observed a few times. The chain links TRBV4-1 to TRBJ1-2, with D maybe TRBD1 (5 bases). The V end lost 1 base, the J end lost 1 base, and 22 bases lay between the germline ends. Per the germline V gene, CDR1 is MGHRA and CDR2 is YSYEKL. The CDR3 runs 19 residues. CDR3 sequence: CASSQGPFFRGMGNYGYTF. The DNA of the CDR3 is TGCGCCAGCAGCCAAGGGCCCTTTTTCCGGGGGATGGGTAACTATGGCTACACCTTC.

This clone was recorded once. The rearrangement uses TRBV6-6 and TRBJ1-2; 8 positions match TRBD1. CDR3 size: 17 residues. With V trimmed by 5 bases and J by 4 bases, 15 bases remained unmatched. From germline, CDR1 is MNHNY and CDR2 SVGAGI (reference sequence). CDR3 coding DNA: TGTGCCAGCAGTCGAACAACGGGACAGGTGGATTCCTATGGCTACACCTTC. Translated, it gives CASSRTTGQVDSYGYTF.

The rearrangement joins TRBV7-8 to TRBJ2-1; 7 bases line up with TRBD1. V lost 7 bases to trimming and J lost 6 bases; unmatched junction nucleotides: 18. Germline CDR1 and CDR2: SGHVS and FQNEAQ. CDR3 size: 17 residues. The CDR3, as DNA: TGTGCCAGCACCCCATTGAGGGGGCCCCTACAATCCAATGAGCAGTTCTTC. Its protein is CASTPLRGPLQSNEQFF.

V is TRBV6-1 and J is TRBJ2-4; D ambiguous. V lost 0 bases and J 0 bases, leaving 6 bases between the germline ends. The CDR3 totals 15 residues. Germline CDR1 MNHNS, CDR2 SASEGT. The CDR3 loop reads CASSEATVAKNIQYF. The CDR3 region has the DNA TGTGCCAGCAGTGAAGCAACAGTAGCCAAAAACATTCAGTACTTC.

V usage is TRBV10-1 and J usage is TRBJ1-5; 7 bases map to TRBD1. The CDR3 is 14 amino acids. V gave up 2 bases and J gave up 7 bases; unmatched junction bases: 5. Per the germline V gene, CDR1 is WNHNN and CDR2 is SYGVQD (reference sequence). CDR3 sequence: CASSEAGTDQPQHF. CDR3 in DNA: TGCGCCAGCAGTGAGGCCGGGACAGACCAGCCCCAGCATTTT.

In regard to this clone: A read error may produce the germline difference seen at one junction end. The rearrangement links TRBV19 to TRBJ2-7; TRBD2 matches at 10 bases. CDR3 length: 15 residues. Germline CDR1 and CDR2: LNHDA and SQIVND (reference sequence). In DNA form, the CDR3 reads TGTGCCAGTAGCACCCTGGGTAGCGGGGGGTACGGGCAGTACTTC. This encodes CASSTLGSGGYGQYF.

The rearrangement links TRBV6-5 to TRBJ1-5; 8 bases align to TRBD1. The J segment lost 4 bases and the V segment lost 6 bases, leaving 5 bases of the junction unmatched. CDR1 MNHEY and CDR2 SVGAGI come from the germline V gene. The CDR3 totals 14 residues. CDR3 sequence reads: CASRQGATNQPQHF. The CDR3 nucleotides read TGTGCCAGCAGGCAGGGGGCAACTAATCAGCCCCAGCATTTT.

This sequence joins TRBV5-6 and TRBJ1-5; D may be TRBD1 (5 bases). The germline gives CDR1 SGHDT, CDR2 YYEEEE. The length of the CDR3 is 14 residues. The V gene lost 0 bases and the J gene lost 5 bases, with 9 bases spanning the gap. The CDR3 DNA is TGTGCCAGCAGCTTGGGGTCAGGGCATCAGCCCCAGCATTTT. This gives the protein CASSLGSGHQPQHF.

The rearrangement links TRBV5-4 to TRBJ2-5, with 7 bases matching TRBD1. The CDR3 runs to 15 residues. Germline V gene lookup returns CDR1 SGHNT and CDR2 YYREEE (reference sequence). J lost 4 bases, V lost 2 bases, and 8 bases had no gene match. In nucleotides, the CDR3 is TGTGCCAGCAGCTTTGGAGACAGGGTGGTAGAGACCCAGTACTTC. Translating it yields CASSFGDRVVETQYF.

The V gene is TRBV7-6, the J gene TRBJ2-1; 9 nucleotides line up with TRBD1. V lost 3 bases to trimming and J lost 6 bases; unmatched junction nucleotides: 6. In germline, CDR1 is SGHVS, CDR2 FNYEAQ. The CDR3 extends over 15 amino acids. The CDR3 loop is CASSFRTGEGNEQFF. CDR3 coding DNA: TGTGCCAGCAGCTTCCGGACAGGGGAGGGCAATGAGCAGTTCTTC. The full variable domain, completed using reference TRBV7-6 and TRBJ2-1, is GAGVSQSPRYKVTKRGQDVALRCDPISGHVSLYWYRQALGQGPEFLTYFNYEAQQDKSGLPNDRFSAERPEGSISTLTIQRTEQRDSAMYRCASSFRTGEGNEQFFGPGTRLTVL.

As regards this clone: This specimen includes other DNA sequences encoding the same CDR3. V usage is TRBV5-1 and J usage is TRBJ2-1; D gene unclear. Per germline, CDR1 SGHRS and CDR2 YFSETQ. The ends were cut back, 0 bases at V and 5 bases at J, with 6 bases in the middle. The CDR3 extends over 13 amino acids. The CDR3 protein is CASSLATDNEQFF. In DNA, the CDR3 is TGCGCCAGCAGCTTGGCCACGGACAATGAGCAGTTCTTC.

This rearrangement joins TRBV9 to TRBJ2-3; D is possibly TRBD2 (6 bases). Trimming left V 4 bases short and J 2 bases short, with 14 bases between. Looked up from germline, CDR1 is SGDLS and CDR2 is YYNGEE. The CDR3 is 15 residues long. The CDR3 DNA is TGTGCCAGCAGCCCCCAGTGGGGGGACACAGATACGCAGTATTTT. Translated, it gives CASSPQWGDTDTQYF.

The chain links TRBV6-6 to TRBJ2-1, with TRBD2 identical over 12 bases. V lost 6 bases and J lost 8; bases outside the gene matches: 8. The CDR3 contains 15 residues. In germline, CDR1 is MNHNY, CDR2 SVGAGI (reference sequence). The CDR3 loop is CASSPLAGGRDEQFF. In DNA, the CDR3 is TGTGCCAGCAGCCCCCTAGCGGGGGGGCGGGATGAGCAGTTCTTC.

The rearrangement joins TRBV6-5 to TRBJ2-6; TRBD1 might be the D (6 bases). Trimming shortened V by 0 bases and J by 2 bases, and 8 bases separated the two germline ends. The length of the CDR3 is 16 residues. Germline loops: CDR1 MNHEY, CDR2 SVGAGI. CDR3 region: CASSYSPGAGANVLTF. CDR3 bases: TGTGCCAGCAGTTACTCGCCAGGGGCTGGGGCCAACGTCCTGACTTTC.

The V gene is TRBV4-2, the J gene TRBJ1-6; D is unclear. Germline loops: CDR1 LGHNA, CDR2 YNFKEQ. There are 15 residues in the CDR3. The V end lost 0 bases, the J end lost 11 bases, and 14 bases lay between the germline ends. The CDR3, as DNA: TGTGCCAGCAGCCAAGAGGCTGACGGGTTAACACCCCTCCACTTT. It translates to CASSQEADGLTPLHF.

Here the CDR3 reads CASRGGTTPSYEQYF. Here the CDR3 DNA reads TGTGCCAGCAGGGGAGGGACTACCCCCTCGTACGAGCAGTACTTC. The chain uses TRBV6-7 and TRBJ2-7; 7 bases are shared with TRBD2. TRBV6-7 counts as an open reading frame of uncertain function. The J segment lost 4 bases and the V segment lost 6 bases, leaving 12 bases of the junction unmatched. This CDR3 region has 15 residues.

The chain employs TRBV29-1 and TRBJ1-3; no reliable D call. The V and J ends lost 3 bases and 4 bases respectively, with 16 bases between them. Germline V gene sequence: CDR1 SQVTM, CDR2 ANQGSEA. The CDR3 covers 15 residues. The CDR3 is CSVDPPEASGNTIYF. The CDR3 region has the DNA TGCAGCGTTGATCCCCCGGAAGCGAGCGGAAACACCATATATTTT.